This passage covers 3 T cell receptor beta chains from one sample sequenced in a study of T-cell memory formation after mild COVID-19. TCRdb reprocessed the 5' RACE reads with MiXCR, giving one entry per CDR3 protein. The sample gives roughly 380,000 distinct CDR3 sequences, around 27% of which show up once; 13% is in the top ten. Sequenced: PBMCs or a T cell subset sorted from them (not recorded which). These receptors were obtained from an adult woman who had mild COVID-19 (a few samples of this study predate the infection). Cell type and time point are not known.

This clonotype was found a few times. The chain uses TRBV5-1 and TRBJ2-1, with D perhaps matching TRBD1 (5 bases). Germline CDR1 SGHRS, CDR2 YFSETQ. V was cut by 1 base and J by 1 base, with 6 bases left in between. The CDR3 spans 14 residues. CDR3 in amino acids: CASSLRQSYNEQFF. CDR3 DNA sequence: TGCGCCAGCAGCTTGCGACAGTCCTACAATGAGCAGTTCTTC. Supplemented by reference TRBV5-1 and TRBJ2-1, the full variable domain reads KAGVTQTPRYLIKTRGQQVTLSCSPISGHRSVSWYQQTPGQGLQFLFEYFSETQRNKGNFPGRFSGRQFSNSRSEMNVSTLELGDSALYLCASSLRQSYNEQFFGPGTRLTVL.

CDR3 region: CASSFRTGWNEKLFF. The CDR3 bases are TGTGCCAGCAGTTTCAGGACAGGGTGGAATGAAAAACTGTTTTTT. This chain joins TRBV12-3 or TRBV12-4 and TRBJ1-4; 8 bases map to TRBD1. V lost 3 bases, J lost 5 bases, and 5 bases stayed unmatched. This CDR3 is built from 15 residues.

This clonotype appeared many times. The rearrangement joins TRBV12-3 or TRBV12-4 to TRBJ2-1; 13 bases map to TRBD2. J was trimmed by 9 bases and V by 5 bases; bases with no gene match: 7. The length of the CDR3 is 15 residues. CDR3 residues: CASSPVTSGRGEQFF. The CDR3 nucleotides read TGTGCCAGCAGTCCCGTCACTAGCGGGAGGGGTGAGCAGTTCTTC.